The entry that follows covers one TCR beta chain sequence. The record originates from a study of blood T cell repertoires in COVID-19. Repertoires were generated with immunoSEQ multiplex PCR, while TCRdb's copy carries only in-frame clones and drops some. The repertoire consists of 400,000 to 500,000 clones, with nearly 90% occurring once and the leading ten covering approximately 1.5%. The CDR3 covers 16 residues. V was shortened by 6 bases and J by 0 bases, with 15 bases between the two germline ends. The germline V gene encodes CDR1 KGHSH and CDR2 LQKENI. The chain recombines TRBV18 with TRBJ1-3; D uncertain. The specimen sequenced was PBMCs or T cells enriched from blood (not recorded which). The sequence was collected from a woman aged 18-35 years who had been exposed to COVID-19. This CDR3 reads CASSGWGASSGNTIYF. The CDR3 nucleotides are TGTGCCAGCTCCGGTTGGGGAGCTTCCTCTGGAAACACCATATATTTT.